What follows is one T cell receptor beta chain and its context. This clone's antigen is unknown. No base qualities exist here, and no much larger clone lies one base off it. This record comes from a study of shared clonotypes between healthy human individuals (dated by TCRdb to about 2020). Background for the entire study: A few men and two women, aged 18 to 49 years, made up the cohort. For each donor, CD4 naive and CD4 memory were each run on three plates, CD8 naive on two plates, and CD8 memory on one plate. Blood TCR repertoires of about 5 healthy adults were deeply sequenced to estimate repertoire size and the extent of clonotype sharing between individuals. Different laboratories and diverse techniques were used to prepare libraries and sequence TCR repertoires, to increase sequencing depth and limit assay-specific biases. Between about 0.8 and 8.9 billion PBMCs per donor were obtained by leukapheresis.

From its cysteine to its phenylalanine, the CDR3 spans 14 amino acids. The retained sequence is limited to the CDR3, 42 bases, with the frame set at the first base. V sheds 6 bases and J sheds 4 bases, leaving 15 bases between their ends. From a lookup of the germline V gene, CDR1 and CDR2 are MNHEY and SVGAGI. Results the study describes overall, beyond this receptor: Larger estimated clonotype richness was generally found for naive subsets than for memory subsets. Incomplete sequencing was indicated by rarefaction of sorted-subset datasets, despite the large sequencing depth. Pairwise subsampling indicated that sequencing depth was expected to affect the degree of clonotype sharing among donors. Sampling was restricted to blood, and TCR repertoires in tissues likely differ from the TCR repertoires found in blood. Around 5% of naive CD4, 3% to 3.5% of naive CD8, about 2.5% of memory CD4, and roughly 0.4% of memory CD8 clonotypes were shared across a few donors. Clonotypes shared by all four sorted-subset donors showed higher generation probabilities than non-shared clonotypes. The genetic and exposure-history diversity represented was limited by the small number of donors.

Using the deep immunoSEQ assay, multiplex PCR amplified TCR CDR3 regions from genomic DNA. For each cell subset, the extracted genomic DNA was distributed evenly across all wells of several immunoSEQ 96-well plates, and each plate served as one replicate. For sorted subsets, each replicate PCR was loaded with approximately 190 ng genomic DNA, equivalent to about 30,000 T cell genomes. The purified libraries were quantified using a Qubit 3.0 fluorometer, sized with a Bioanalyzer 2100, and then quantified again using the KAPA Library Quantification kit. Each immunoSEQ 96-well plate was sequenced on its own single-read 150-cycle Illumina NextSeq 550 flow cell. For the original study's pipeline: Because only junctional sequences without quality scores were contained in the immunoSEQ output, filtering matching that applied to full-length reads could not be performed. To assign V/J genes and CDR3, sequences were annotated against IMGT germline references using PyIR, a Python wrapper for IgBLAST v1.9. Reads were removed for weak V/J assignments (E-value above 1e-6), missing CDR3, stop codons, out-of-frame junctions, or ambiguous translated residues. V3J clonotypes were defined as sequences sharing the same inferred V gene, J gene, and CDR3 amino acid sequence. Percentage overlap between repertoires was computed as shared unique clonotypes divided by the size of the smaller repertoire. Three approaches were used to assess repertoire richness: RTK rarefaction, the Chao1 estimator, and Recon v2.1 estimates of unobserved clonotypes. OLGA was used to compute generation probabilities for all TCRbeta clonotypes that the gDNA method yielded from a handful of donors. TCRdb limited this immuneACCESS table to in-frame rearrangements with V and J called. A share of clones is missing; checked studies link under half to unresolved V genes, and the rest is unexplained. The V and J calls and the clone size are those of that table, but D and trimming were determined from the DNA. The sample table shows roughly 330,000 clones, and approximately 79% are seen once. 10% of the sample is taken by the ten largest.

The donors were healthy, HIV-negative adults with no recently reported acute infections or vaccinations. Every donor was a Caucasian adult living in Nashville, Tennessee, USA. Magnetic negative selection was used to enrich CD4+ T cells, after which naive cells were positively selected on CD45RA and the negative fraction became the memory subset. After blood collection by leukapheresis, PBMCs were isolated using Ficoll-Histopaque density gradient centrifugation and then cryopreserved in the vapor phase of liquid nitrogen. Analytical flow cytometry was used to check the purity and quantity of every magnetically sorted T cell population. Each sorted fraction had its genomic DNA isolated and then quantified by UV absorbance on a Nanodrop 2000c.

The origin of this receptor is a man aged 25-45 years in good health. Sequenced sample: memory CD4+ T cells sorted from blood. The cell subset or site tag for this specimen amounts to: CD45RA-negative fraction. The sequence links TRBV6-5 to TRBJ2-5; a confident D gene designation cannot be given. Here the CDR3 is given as CASSILRGSETQYF. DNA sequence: TGTGCCAGCAGCATCCTCAGAGGATCAGAGACCCAGTACTTC.